Listed here is a single T cell receptor beta chain. The antigen is unknown. V lost 11 bases and J lost 1; bases outside the gene matches: 3. The V gene's germline CDR1 is MDHEN and CDR2 SYDVKM. The CDR3 runs to 13 residues. RNA transcripts served as the template for amplifying TCR beta CDR3 regions. The primer set for the first-round RT-PCR of the TCR CDR3 was HTBI. MiXCR, run by TCRdb on the multiplex PCR reads, gives a single entry per CDR3 protein. The sample carries approximately 620,000 distinct CDR3 sequences, about 15% recorded once. The data were obtained in a study of T cells in Graves' hyperthyroidism and ophthalmopathy. Study findings and constraints: Ophthalmopathy was separated from stable hyperthyroidism by a 13 V-J model.

The clonotype originates from a woman under 40 with Graves' hyperthyroidism that later progressed to Graves' ophthalmopathy. The sample comprised blood. This rearrangement joins TRBV28 to TRBJ2-3, with 10 bases that match TRBD2. CDR3 amino acids: CAYGTSGTDTQYF. The CDR3 DNA sequence: TGTGCCTATGGGACTAGCGGCACAGATACGCAGTATTTT.